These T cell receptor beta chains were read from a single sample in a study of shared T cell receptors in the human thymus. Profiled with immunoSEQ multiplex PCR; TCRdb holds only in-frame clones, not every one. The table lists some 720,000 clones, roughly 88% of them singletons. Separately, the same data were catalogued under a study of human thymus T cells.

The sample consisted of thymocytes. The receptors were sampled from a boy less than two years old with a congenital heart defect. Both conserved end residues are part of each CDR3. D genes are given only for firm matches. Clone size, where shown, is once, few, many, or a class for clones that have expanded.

CASSQGGLREGPNEQYF	TGTGCCAGCAGCCAAGGGGGGTTGCGGGAGGGCCCGAACGAGCAGTACTTC	TRBD2	NA	TRBJ2-7	TRBV14
CASSQDAGTSGKSYNEQFF	TGCGCCAGCAGCCAAGATGCGGGGACTAGCGGGAAATCCTACAATGAGCAGTTCTTC	TRBD2	NA	TRBJ2-1	TRBV4-3
CASSLKSSYNEQFF	TGCGCCAGCAGCTTAAAGAGCTCCTACAATGAGCAGTTCTTC	NA	NA	TRBJ2-1	TRBV5-1
CASSWTGLRNEQFF	TGCGCCAGCAGTTGGACTGGACTTCGGAATGAGCAGTTCTTC	NA	NA	TRBJ2-1	TRBV5-1
CASRRGLGGERGYEQYF	TGCGCCAGCCGGAGGGGACTGGGAGGGGAGAGGGGGTACGAGCAGTACTTC	NA	NA	TRBJ2-7	TRBV4-3
CASDMDRDVYEQYF	TGTGCCAGCGATATGGACAGGGATGTCTACGAGCAGTACTTC	TRBD1	NA	TRBJ2-7	TRBV2
CASSPEGDQPQHF	TGTGCCAGCAGCCCCGAGGGGGATCAGCCCCAGCATTTT	NA	NA	TRBJ1-5	TRBV9
CASSAQTYRGPDEKLFF	TGCGCCAGCAGTGCCCAGACTTACAGGGGGCCAGATGAAAAACTGTTTTTT	TRBD1	NA	TRBJ1-4	TRBV10-2
CASSDLDRVGETQYF	TGTGCCAGCAGTGACCTTGACAGGGTGGGGGAGACCCAGTACTTC	TRBD1	once	TRBJ2-5	TRBV6-1
CAWKVQGETQYF	TGTGCCTGGAAAGTGCAGGGAGAGACCCAGTACTTC	NA	NA	TRBJ2-5	TRBV30
CASRLGRVNTEAFF	TGTGCCAGTAGATTGGGGAGGGTGAACACTGAAGCTTTCTTT	NA	once	TRBJ1-1	TRBV13
CASGRPESPGLAPGAQYF	TGTGCTAGTGGTCGACCAGAATCCCCGGGACTAGCTCCTGGGGCCCAGTACTTC	TRBD2	NA	TRBJ2-5	TRBV12-5
CASIGRTINYGYTF	TGTGCCAGTATTGGAAGGACTATAAACTATGGCTACACCTTC	NA	NA	TRBJ1-2	TRBV19
CASSDPTGGSYNSPLHF	TGTGCCAGCAGTGACCCCACAGGGGGCTCCTATAATTCACCCCTCCACTTT	TRBD1	NA	TRBJ1-6	TRBV25-1
CASNQGADERGYTF	TGTGCCAGCAACCAGGGGGCCGACGAGAGAGGCTACACCTTC	TRBD1	NA	TRBJ1-2	TRBV25-1
CASSLIGTALQETQYF	TGTGCCAGCAGCTTGATTGGGACAGCCCTCCAAGAGACCCAGTACTTC	TRBD1	NA	TRBJ2-5	TRBV5-6
CASSEGTSYEQYF	TGCGCCAGCAGTGAGGGCACCTCCTACGAGCAGTACTTC	NA	NA	TRBJ2-7	TRBV10-1
CASSSRDSQETQYF	TGTGCCAGCAGTTCCCGGGACAGTCAAGAGACCCAGTACTTC	TRBD1	NA	TRBJ2-5	TRBV27
CASRRGTTTDTQYF	TGTGCCAGCAGGAGGGGGACCACCACAGATACGCAGTATTTT	NA	NA	TRBJ2-3	TRBV6-1
CASGLVRPGTNEKLFF	TGTGCTAGTGGTTTGGTACGTCCAGGGACTAATGAAAAACTGTTTTTT	NA	NA	TRBJ1-4	TRBV12-5
CASSRSRGGGGEQFF	TGTGCCAGCAGCCGAAGCCGGGGCGGGGGAGGTGAGCAGTTCTTC	TRBD2	NA	TRBJ2-1	TRBV7-2
CASGDSSLKETQYF	TGTGCCAGCGGGGACAGTTCGCTGAAAGAGACCCAGTACTTC	TRBD1	once	TRBJ2-5	TRBV2
CASSLDPSTEAFF	TGCGCCAGCAGCTTGGACCCGAGCACTGAAGCTTTCTTT	NA	NA	TRBJ1-1	TRBV5-1
CASSEAGGPGNEQFF	TGTGCCAGCAGTGAAGCAGGCGGGCCCGGCAATGAGCAGTTCTTC	NA	NA	TRBJ2-1	TRBV6-1
CASHRGGTEAFF	TGTGCCAGCCACAGGGGGGGTACTGAAGCTTTCTTT	TRBD1	NA	TRBJ1-1	TRBV6-1
CASSELRTTYNEQFF	TGTGCCAGCAGTGAACTGCGGACTACCTACAATGAGCAGTTCTTC	NA	NA	TRBJ2-1	TRBV2
CASTPAGQGLTGELFF	TGTGCCAGCACCCCAGCGGGACAGGGATTGACCGGGGAGCTGTTTTTT	TRBD1	once	TRBJ2-2	TRBV28
CATSPDRPTNEKLFF	TGTGCCACCAGCCCTGACAGACCAACTAATGAAAAACTGTTTTTT	NA	NA	TRBJ1-4	TRBV15
CASSSLAGGKYNEQFF	TGCGCCAGCAGCTCCCTAGCGGGAGGGAAATACAATGAGCAGTTCTTC	TRBD2	NA	TRBJ2-1	TRBV4-3
CASSLSRGPRHEQFF	TGTGCCAGCAGTTTATCGCGGGGGCCTAGACATGAGCAGTTCTTC	NA	NA	TRBJ2-1	TRBV27
CASSIGLAGGGEQYF	TGTGCCAGTAGTATTGGACTAGCGGGAGGAGGCGAGCAGTACTTC	TRBD2	NA	TRBJ2-7	TRBV19
CASSLAGVGGYTF	TGTGCCAGCAGCTTGGCTGGCGTCGGGGGCTACACCTTC	NA	few	TRBJ1-2	TRBV5-4
CASSRRGSYNEQFF	TGTGCCAGCAGCAGACGGGGGTCCTACAATGAGCAGTTCTTC	NA	NA	TRBJ2-1	TRBV7-6
CAISEDRGAAYEQYF	TGTGCCATCAGTGAAGACAGGGGGGCCGCCTACGAGCAGTACTTC	TRBD1	few	TRBJ2-7	TRBV10-3
CASPAGSSTDTQYF	TGTGCCAGCCCAGCGGGATCCTCCACAGATACGCAGTATTTT	TRBD2	NA	TRBJ2-3	TRBV6-1
CASSEGLAGQNEQFF	TGTGCCAGCAGTGAGGGACTAGCGGGACAAAATGAGCAGTTCTTC	TRBD2	NA	TRBJ2-1	TRBV25-1
CASSYLSRFGADEQFF	TGTGCCAGCAGTTACCTATCTAGGTTTGGCGCGGATGAGCAGTTCTTC	NA	NA	TRBJ2-1	TRBV6-6
CASSLRQGKETQYF	TGTGCCAGCAGCCTCCGACAGGGCAAAGAGACCCAGTACTTC	TRBD1	NA	TRBJ2-5	TRBV7-2
CASSGGPGTDSNQPQHF	TGTGCCAGTAGTGGGGGCCCCGGGACGGATAGCAATCAGCCCCAGCATTTT	NA	NA	TRBJ1-5	TRBV19
CASRYRGRNDEQYF	TGTGCCAGCAGATACAGGGGGCGGAACGACGAGCAGTACTTC	TRBD1	NA	TRBJ2-7	TRBV6-1
CASRLASEQYF	TGTGCCAGCAGACTAGCGTCCGAGCAGTACTTC	TRBD2	NA	TRBJ2-7	TRBV19
CASSRAAVAKNIQYF	TGTGCCAGCAGCCGAGCGGCGGTGGCCAAAAACATTCAGTACTTC	NA	NA	TRBJ2-4	TRBV14
CASSLVSGGTEAFF	TGCGCCAGCAGCTTGGTCTCGGGGGGGACTGAAGCTTTCTTT	NA	NA	TRBJ1-1	TRBV5-1
CASRGGLAGTEQYF	TGTGCCAGCAGGGGCGGTTTAGCGGGAACCGAGCAGTACTTC	TRBD2	NA	TRBJ2-7	TRBV27
CASSPSPNSPTGNTIYF	TGTGCCAGCTCACCAAGTCCTAACTCCCCAACTGGAAACACCATATATTTT	NA	NA	TRBJ1-3	TRBV18
CASSRQGRGGYTF	TGTGCCAGCAGTCGACAGGGTCGCGGTGGCTACACCTTC	TRBD1	NA	TRBJ1-2	TRBV27
CASSQETSFVQETQYF	TGCGCCAGCAGCCAAGAGACTAGCTTCGTCCAAGAGACCCAGTACTTC	TRBD2	NA	TRBJ2-5	TRBV4-3
CASTPPEGGEAFF	TGTGCCAGCACCCCCCCCGAGGGTGGTGAAGCTTTCTTT	NA	NA	TRBJ1-1	TRBV7-9
CASSQGAQGEKLFF	TGTGCCAGCAGTCAGGGGGCGCAAGGTGAAAAACTGTTTTTT	TRBD1	NA	TRBJ1-4	TRBV27